Presented here are 12 T cell receptor beta chains from one specimen sequenced in a study of blood T cells in healthy people across ages. For the second PCR, which ran for about 6 to 12 cycles, a sample-barcoded 5' primer and a J-beta primer mix were used. A single record per CDR3 protein comes from TCRdb applying MiXCR to the 5' RACE reads. The repertoire includes roughly 830,000 distinct CDR3 sequences, 62% of them detected once, and roughly a quarter sits in the top ten. The sample consisted of blood. These receptors were collected from a man aged 25-45 years in good health.

The rearrangement joins TRBV20-1 to TRBJ1-5; 7 positions agree with TRBD1. The ends lost 6 bases at V and 6 bases at J; junction bases unmatched: 11. Germline V gene data show CDR1 as DFQATT and CDR2 as SNEGSKA (reference sequence). The CDR3 runs 14 residues. CDR3 in amino acids: CSAASEGAGQPQHF. CDR3 DNA sequence: TGCAGTGCGGCCTCTGAGGGGGCAGGTCAGCCCCAGCATTTT.

This clonotype has more than one count but fewer than ten. The chain uses TRBV14 and TRBJ2-4; 9 nucleotides align to TRBD1. J gave up 9 bases and V 5 bases, and 8 bases lay outside the gene matches. This CDR3 spans 14 amino acids. Looked up from germline, CDR1 is SGHDN and CDR2 is FVKESK. CDR3 loop: CASSKRTGEGIQYF. In DNA, the CDR3 is TGTGCCAGCAGCAAACGGACAGGGGAGGGCATTCAGTACTTC.

The rearrangement links TRBV21-1 to TRBJ1-2; the listed D gene, TRBD1, was not tested against the DNA. TRBV21-1 is deemed a pseudogene. The CDR3 contains 14 residues. The CDR3 nucleotides read TGTGTCAGCACCCTCGAGTGGGGGGGAAATGGCTACACCTTC. As protein: CVSTLEWGGNGYTF.

This clonotype was recorded a few times. This sequence joins TRBV5-1 and TRBJ2-2, with D perhaps TRBD1 or TRBD2 (6 bases each). Germline V gene sequence: CDR1 SGHRS, CDR2 YFSETQ. The CDR3 runs 15 residues. V was clipped by 4 bases and J by 5 bases, with 15 bases between them. In nucleotides, the CDR3 is TGCGCCAGCAGCCCTATCGAGGGGGGAACCGGGGAGCTGTTTTTT. It yields the protein CASSPIEGGTGELFF.

This clonotype was picked up many times. The J gene is TRBJ2-7, the V gene TRBV13; 7 positions agree with TRBD2. The CDR3 runs to 16 residues. Germline V CDR1 and CDR2: PRHDT, FYEKMQ (reference sequence). V shed 0 bases and J 1 base; nucleotides not matched to a gene: 6. CDR3 protein: CASSLGDSGFSYEQYF. In nucleotides, the CDR3 is TGTGCCAGCAGCTTAGGCGATAGCGGGTTTTCCTACGAGCAGTACTTC. The entire variable domain, with the rest obtained from reference TRBV13 and TRBJ2-7, is as follows: AAGVIQSPRHLIKEKRETATLKCYPIPRHDTVYWYQQGPGQDPQFLISFYEKMQSDKGSIPDRFSAQQFSDYHSELNMSSLELGDSALYFCASSLGDSGFSYEQYFGPGTRLTVT.

V is TRBV7-9 and J is TRBJ2-1, with 7 bases identical to TRBD2. Germline trimming cut 0 bases from V and 5 bases from J; bases unmatched to any gene: 7. The CDR3 is 16 residues long. Germline V gene lookup returns CDR1 SEHNR and CDR2 FQNEAQ (reference sequence). The CDR3 nucleotides read TGTGCCAGCAGCTTAGCGGGGGGAGGGTTTAACAATGAGCAGTTCTTC. It yields the protein CASSLAGGGFNNEQFF.

The chain employs TRBV5-5 and TRBJ2-4; 8 positions agree with TRBD1. The J call may be wrong; the DNA end is better matched by TRBJ2-7. CDR3 size: 16 residues. The germline V gene encodes CDR1 SGHKS and CDR2 YYEKEE (reference sequence). The CDR3 is CASSLGQAGLLYEQYF. Written as DNA, the CDR3 is TGTGCCAGCAGCCTGGGACAGGCGGGCTTACTTTACGAGCAGTACTTC.

This clonotype was seen many times. The V and J genes are TRBV5-1 and TRBJ2-4; no reliable D call. Germline V gene data show CDR1 as SGHRS and CDR2 as YFSETQ. V was clipped by 0 bases and J by 7 bases, with 14 bases between them. The length of the CDR3 is 15 residues. The DNA for the CDR3 is TGCGCCAGCAGCTTGGGTGAAACTCGGCCGAACATTCAGTACTTC. Its translation: CASSLGETRPNIQYF. Full variable domain (outside the CDR3, taken from reference TRBV5-1 and TRBJ2-4): KAGVTQTPRYLIKTRGQQVTLSCSPISGHRSVSWYQQTPGQGLQFLFEYFSETQRNKGNFPGRFSGRQFSNSRSEMNVSTLELGDSALYLCASSLGETRPNIQYFGAGTRLSVL.

The chain couples TRBV10-3 to TRBJ2-5, with 8 bases that match TRBD2. After removal of 10 bases from V and 11 bases from J, the junction contained 12 bases not matched to a gene. This CDR3 is built from 12 residues. Looked up from germline, CDR1 is ENHRY and CDR2 is SYGVKD. CDR3 nucleotides: TGTGCCACCATCCCACACGGGGGGGAGCAGTACTTC. It specifies CATIPHGGEQYF.

The chain links TRBV29-1 to TRBJ2-1; D tentatively fits TRBD1 or TRBD2 (5 bases each). The CDR3 has 15 amino acids. V was trimmed by 2 bases and J by 0 bases, leaving 11 bases between them. The germline gives CDR1 SQVTM, CDR2 ANQGSEA. For the CDR3, the DNA is TGCAGCGTTGAAAGGGACGGTAGCTCCTACAATGAGCAGTTCTTC. Its translation: CSVERDGSSYNEQFF.

This clonotype was observed a handful of times. This chain uses TRBV20-1 with TRBJ1-2; 7 bases are a match to TRBD1. Germline values: CDR1 DFQATT, CDR2 SNEGSKA (reference sequence). V gave up 2 bases and J gave up 4 bases; unmatched junction bases: 4. The CDR3 is 13 residues long. The CDR3 sequence: CSARPTGSYGYTF. The DNA for the CDR3 is TGCAGTGCTAGACCGACAGGGTCCTATGGCTACACCTTC.

This clonotype was found a few times. This chain uses TRBV7-2 with TRBJ2-3, with TRBD1 identical over 9 bases. Germline CDR1 reads SGHTA; CDR2 reads FQGNSA. CDR3 size: 14 residues. The ends lost 6 bases at V and 4 bases at J; junction bases unmatched: 5. The CDR3 region is CASSRDREADTQYF. CDR3 nucleotides: TGTGCCAGCAGTCGGGACAGGGAGGCAGATACGCAGTATTTT.